The 8 T cell receptor beta chains listed next were all sequenced from one sample in a study of cytomegalovirus exposure and HLA in healthy donors. Some clones are missing from TCRdb's copy, which holds only in-frame ones; the method was immunoSEQ multiplex PCR. Of about 260,000 clones in the sample, around 90% were seen once. Sequencing used PBMCs. These receptors came from a woman in her 30s in good health and CMV-seronegative.

The V and J genes are TRBV2 and TRBJ2-7, with D perhaps matching TRBD1 or TRBD2 (5 bases each). Germline V gene data show CDR1 as SNHLY and CDR2 as FYNNEI. The CDR3 is 14 amino acids. The V and J ends lost 7 bases and 0 bases respectively, with 13 bases between them. DNA of the CDR3: TGTGCCAGCATCCGGGACGGAGTCTCCTACGAGCAGTACTTC. Its translation is CASIRDGVSYEQYF.

This chain uses TRBV7-8 with TRBJ2-1, with a weak D call TRBD2 (5 bases). This CDR3 has 14 residues. Trimming left V 4 bases short and J 0 bases short, with 7 bases between. Germline V CDR1 and CDR2: SGHVS, FQNEAQ. CDR3 in DNA: TGTGCCAGCAGCTCGGAGGTCTCCTACAATGAGCAGTTCTTC. Its protein product is CASSSEVSYNEQFF. The whole variable domain, filled in from reference TRBV7-8 and TRBJ2-1, reads GAGVSQSPRYKVAKRGQDVALRCDPISGHVSLFWYQQALGQGPEFLTYFQNEAQLDKSGLPSDRFFAERPEGSVSTLKIQRTQQEDSAVYLCASSSEVSYNEQFFGPGTRLTVL.

The chain couples TRBV5-5 to TRBJ2-1, with 8 bases fitting TRBD2. Germline CDR1 reads SGHKS; CDR2 reads YYEKEE (reference sequence). The CDR3 has 14 amino acids. J was trimmed by 2 bases and V by 3 bases; bases with no gene match: 1. This CDR3 is CASSSGGTYNEQFF. The CDR3 DNA reads as TGTGCCAGCAGCTCGGGGGGGACCTACAATGAGCAGTTCTTC. Using reference TRBV5-5 and TRBJ2-1 for the parts outside the CDR3, the full variable domain is DAGVTQSPTHLIKTRGQQVTLRCSPISGHKSVSWYQQVLGQGPQFIFQYYEKEERGRGNFPDRFSARQFPNYSSELNVNALLLGDSALYLCASSSGGTYNEQFFGPGTRLTVL.

The rearrangement links TRBV29-1 to TRBJ2-7; 9 nucleotides agree with TRBD1. The J segment lost 3 bases and the V segment lost 6 bases, leaving 3 bases of the junction unmatched. There are 12 residues in the CDR3. Germline V gives CDR1 SQVTM, CDR2 ANQGSEA. The CDR3 reads CSVGDRVYEQYF. The CDR3 coding sequence is TGCAGCGTGGGGGACAGGGTCTACGAGCAGTACTTC.

The V and J genes are TRBV29-1 and TRBJ2-1, with a weak D call TRBD2 (6 bases). The CDR3 spans 14 residues. Germline V lookup: CDR1 SQVTM, CDR2 ANQGSEA. V was pared by 3 bases and J by 0 bases, with 9 bases between. The DNA of the CDR3 is TGCAGCGTTGAGCTAGCGAGCTCCTACAATGAGCAGTTCTTC. This sequence encodes CSVELASSYNEQFF.

This clone was detected only a few times. This specimen includes other DNA sequences encoding the same CDR3. The J gene is TRBJ2-1, the V gene TRBV7-3, with D uncertain. The CDR3 has 13 amino acids. V lost 1 base, J lost 5 bases, and 6 bases lay in between. Germline CDR1 SGHTA, CDR2 FQGTGA. In nucleotides, the CDR3 is TGTGCCAGCAGCTTAAGGCAAAACAATGAGCAGTTCTTC. Translating it yields CASSLRQNNEQFF.

J is TRBJ2-3 and V is TRBV4-2, with 8 bases lining up with TRBD1. The ends lost 4 bases at V and 3 bases at J; junction bases unmatched: 3. The CDR3 spans 14 residues. Germline V lookup: CDR1 LGHNA, CDR2 YNFKEQ. CDR3 residues: CASSPGQGTDTQYF. DNA of the CDR3: TGTGCCAGCAGCCCTGGACAGGGAACAGATACGCAGTATTTT.

The chain is built from TRBV7-3 and TRBJ2-1; 8 nucleotides align to TRBD2. Germline V gives CDR1 SGHTA, CDR2 FQGTGA. The trim removed 6 bases at V and 7 bases at J, leaving 11 bases unmatched. The CDR3 has 15 amino acids. CDR3 nucleotide sequence: TGTGCCAGCAGTCCCGGGGTAGCGGGATTAAATGAGCAGTTCTTC. This codes for CASSPGVAGLNEQFF. Full variable domain (outside the CDR3, taken from reference TRBV7-3 and TRBJ2-1): GAGVSQTPSNKVTEKGKYVELRCDPISGHTALYWYRQSLGQGPEFLIYFQGTGAADDSGLPNDRFFAVRPEGSVSTLKIQRTERGDSAVYLCASSPGVAGLNEQFFGPGTRLTVL.